This TCR beta chain emerged from a study of a mutant IDH1 vaccine in newly diagnosed glioma. Study background: Initiation of the vaccine course occurred 4-6 weeks after radiotherapy alone, or alongside temozolomide cycles. Radiotherapy, temozolomide, or both had been given previously, and both were given to most.

Notes on this clone: Its antigen remains unknown.

The germline V gene encodes CDR1 MDHEN and CDR2 SYDVKM. The V end was cut by 1 base, the J end by 4 bases, with 5 bases between. The CDR3 runs to 13 residues. Clones were sequenced by immunoSEQ multiplex PCR, and TCRdb holds only the in-frame ones, with some missing. The sample has under 45,000 clones, roughly 80% seen once. Time point of the sample: week 23, last vaccination. Doses consisted of 300 ug of mutant IDH1 20-mer peptide each, paired with topical imiquimod. The sequenced sample was PBMCs, obtained from a glioma patient whose treatment included an IDH1 peptide vaccine. This TCR was sampled from a man aged 45-60 years with glioma. The rearrangement joins TRBV28 to TRBJ2-1; D not certain. CDR3 in DNA: TGTGCCAGCAGTTTATCAGAATACAATGAGCAGTTCTTC. Protein sequence: CASSLSEYNEQFF.